Below, 21 T cell receptor beta chains from the same sample are listed, as sequenced in a study of Tregs in tolerant kidney transplant recipients. Generated by immunoSEQ multiplex PCR, the TCRdb table keeps only in-frame clones and is missing some. The sample holds about 69,000 clones, 85% to 90% seen once. Source: CD4+ T cells from blood, taken before the transplant. The receptors were sampled from a human donor who received a combined kidney and bone marrow transplant.

The chain recombines TRBV6-1 with TRBJ2-7; 12 bases map to TRBD2. The junction had 2 bases not matched to a gene; V was cut back by 4 bases and J by 4 bases. Germline V lookup: CDR1 MNHNS, CDR2 SASEGT. The CDR3 totals 14 residues. The CDR3 DNA follows: TGTGCCAGCAGTGGACTAGCGGGAGTTTACGAGCAGTACTTC. It translates to CASSGLAGVYEQYF.

The chain carries TRBV15 and TRBJ2-3; 8 bases match TRBD2. The CDR3 runs to 17 residues. The V segment lost 3 bases and the J segment 6 bases; nucleotides outside the gene matches: 14. Germline CDR1 and CDR2: LNHNV and YYDKDF (reference sequence). The CDR3 region has the DNA TGTGCCACCAGCAGTTCGAGACCCGGACTAGCCGGGGATACGCAGTATTTT. Translation gives CATSSSRPGLAGDTQYF.

The chain combines TRBV19 with TRBJ1-4, with 8 bases that match TRBD1. The CDR3 covers 14 residues. CDR1 LNHDA and CDR2 SQIVND come from the germline V gene (reference sequence). The J segment lost 2 bases and the V segment lost 4 bases, leaving 0 bases of the junction unmatched. The CDR3 bases are TGTGCCAGTAGTACAGGGGGCACTAATGAAAAACTGTTTTTT. Its translation is CASSTGGTNEKLFF.

This chain joins TRBV30 and TRBJ2-1; D gene ambiguous. Trimming removed 2 bases at V and 12 bases at J, with 11 bases between. Germline CDR1 is GTSNPN and CDR2 is SVGIG (reference sequence). The CDR3 totals 11 residues. CDR3 sequence (DNA): TGTGCCTGGAGTTATATCGTCGGGCAGTTCTTC. It translates to CAWSYIVGQFF.

This sequence joins TRBV30 and TRBJ2-2, with 8 positions matching TRBD2. This CDR3 has 19 amino acids. Losses at the gene ends were 0 bases for V and 2 bases for J; bases not matched to a gene: 14. Germline CDR1 reads GTSNPN; CDR2 reads SVGIG (reference sequence). CDR3 bases: TGTGCCTGGAGTGTACTTCCACTAGCGGAGCCATCTAACACCGGGGAGCTGTTTTTT. This codes for CAWSVLPLAEPSNTGELFF.

This chain connects TRBV9 to TRBJ2-5, with a possible D match to TRBD2 (5 bases). The CDR3 runs 15 residues. Trimming cost V 4 bases and J 0 bases, with 13 bases left between them. Looked up from germline, CDR1 is SGDLS and CDR2 is YYNGEE. Here the CDR3 DNA reads TGTGCCAGCAGCCCCCGGGGAAGGTACCAAGAGACCCAGTACTTC. Protein product: CASSPRGRYQETQYF. Combining the CDR3 with reference TRBV9 and TRBJ2-5 gives the whole variable domain DSGVTQTPKHLITATGQRVTLRCSPRSGDLSVYWYQQSLDQGLQFLIQYYNGEERAKGNILERFSAQQFPDLHSELNLSSLELGDSALYFCASSPRGRYQETQYFGPGTRLLVL.

This chain joins TRBV6-5 and TRBJ2-5, with D unresolved. The germline CDR1 and CDR2 sequences are MNHEY and SVGAGI. The CDR3 loop spans 11 amino acids. V was trimmed by 5 bases and J by 5 bases, leaving 6 bases between them. CDR3: CASSSWETQYF. CDR3 bases: TGTGCCAGCAGTAGCTGGGAGACCCAGTACTTC.

This chain uses TRBV5-1 with TRBJ2-7; a possible D gene is TRBD2 (5 bases). V lost 2 bases, J lost 5 bases, and 14 bases lay in between. Germline assignment: CDR1 SGHRS and CDR2 YFSETQ. This CDR3 spans 14 amino acids. This CDR3 is CASSFWQHGDEQYF. The DNA for the CDR3 is TGCGCCAGCAGCTTCTGGCAACACGGGGACGAGCAGTACTTC.

The chain couples TRBV30 to TRBJ1-1, with TRBD1 matching 8 bases. V gave up 0 bases and J gave up 6 bases; unmatched junction bases: 24. The CDR3 contains 20 residues. Germline loops: CDR1 GTSNPN, CDR2 SVGIG (reference sequence). The CDR3 sequence: CAWSVRFAGGEFTVGAEAFF. The CDR3 DNA follows: TGTGCCTGGAGTGTAAGATTCGCAGGGGGCGAGTTCACGGTAGGCGCTGAAGCTTTCTTT.

This chain connects TRBV28 to TRBJ1-3; the D is unclear. Germline V CDR1 and CDR2: MDHEN, SYDVKM. V was pared by 4 bases and J by 1 base, with 5 bases between. This CDR3 region has 13 residues. The CDR3 DNA reads TGTGCCAGCAGTTCCCCTTCTGGAAACACCATATATTTT. Protein: CASSSPSGNTIYF.

This sequence joins TRBV28 and TRBJ2-3, with D tentatively TRBD2 (5 bases). The CDR3 extends over 16 amino acids. Per the germline V gene, CDR1 is MDHEN and CDR2 is SYDVKM. Trimming left V 3 bases short and J 3 bases short, with 16 bases between. The CDR3 is CASSFSSSPVTDTQYF. CDR3 nucleotide sequence: TGTGCCAGCAGTTTTTCGTCTAGCCCAGTTACAGATACGCAGTATTTT.

The chain joins TRBV5-1 to TRBJ2-1; TRBD2 aligns across 7 bases. This CDR3 has 16 residues. Germline CDR1 SGHRS, CDR2 YFSETQ. V was clipped by 0 bases and J by 8 bases; unmatched bases: 11. The CDR3 reads CASSLARGGGSDEQFF. As DNA, the CDR3 is TGCGCCAGCAGCTTGGCCCGCGGGGGAGGGAGCGATGAGCAGTTCTTC.

The rearrangement uses TRBV28 and TRBJ1-2, with 11 bases identical to TRBD1. J was trimmed by 7 bases and V by 8 bases; bases with no gene match: 6. Germline V gene sequence: CDR1 MDHEN, CDR2 SYDVKM. CDR3 size: 13 residues. CDR3 sequence: CASEGQGASGYTF. DNA for the CDR3: TGTGCCAGCGAAGGACAGGGGGCGTCTGGCTACACCTTC.

The chain couples TRBV25-1 to TRBJ2-2; TRBD1 matches at 9 bases. CDR1 and CDR2 (germline): MGHDK, SYGVNS. The CDR3 runs to 17 residues. V trimming: 0 bases; J trimming: 1 base; junction bases outside the gene matches: 3. CDR3 in amino acids: CASSEYGTGRNTGELFF. The CDR3 region has the DNA TGTGCCAGCAGTGAATACGGGACAGGGCGGAACACCGGGGAGCTGTTTTTT.

Concerning this clone itself: At one of its ends the junction is not consistent with the germline gene, which may arise from a read error. The rearrangement joins TRBV28 to TRBJ1-4; tentatively, D is TRBD1 (6 bases). This CDR3 spans 14 amino acids. The V gene's germline CDR1 is MDHEN and CDR2 SYDVKM. The DNA of the CDR3 is TGTGCCAGCAGTCCCGGGACAACGAATGAAAAACTGTTTTTT. Amino acid sequence: CASSPGTTNEKLFF.

CDR3 protein: CASSPSLAGEFNEQFF. The CDR3 DNA reads as TGTGCCAGCAGTCCATCTCTAGCGGGAGAATTCAATGAGCAGTTCTTC. The chain uses TRBV28 and TRBJ2-1; 10 bases map to TRBD2. This CDR3 region has 16 residues. Germline V CDR1 and CDR2: MDHEN, SYDVKM. J gave up 6 bases and V 5 bases, and 10 bases lay outside the gene matches.

CDR3 sequence (DNA): TGTGCCAGCAGCCAAGTGAACGGACAGCCGACGAGCTCCTACGAGCAGTACTTC. It translates to CASSQVNGQPTSSYEQYF. J is TRBJ2-7 and V is TRBV4-2, with D perhaps matching TRBD1 (6 bases). The CDR3 contains 18 residues. Trimming cost V 1 base and J 0 bases, with 19 bases left between them. Germline assignment: CDR1 LGHNA and CDR2 YNFKEQ.

The gene calls are TRBV5-1 and TRBJ1-2; possibly TRBD1 for D (6 bases). The germline CDR1 and CDR2 sequences are SGHRS and YFSETQ. Trimming pared 4 bases from V and 6 bases from J, leaving 13 bases between. CDR3 size: 13 residues. The CDR3 DNA sequence: TGCGCCAGCAGCCGCGCAGGGGAAAATGGCTACACCTTC. Protein sequence: CASSRAGENGYTF.

J is TRBJ2-1 and V is TRBV5-1, with D possibly matching TRBD1 (6 bases). The V end was cut by 2 bases, the J end by 7 bases, with 10 bases between. From germline, CDR1 is SGHRS and CDR2 YFSETQ. The CDR3 has 13 amino acids. The CDR3 loop reads CASSLRQGNEQFF. DNA of the CDR3: TGCGCCAGCAGCTTAAGGCAGGGGAATGAGCAGTTCTTC.

The rearrangement joins TRBV6-6 to TRBJ2-7; 8 bases align to TRBD1. After removal of 2 bases from V and 6 bases from J, the junction contained 6 bases not matched to a gene. The CDR3 is made up of 14 amino acids. CDR1 and CDR2 (germline): MNHNY, SVGAGI (reference sequence). Here the CDR3 DNA reads TGTGCCAGCAGTTACAGTCAGGGGGCTGGCGAGCAGTACTTC. Its translation is CASSYSQGAGEQYF.

The rearrangement uses TRBV9 and TRBJ2-7, with 10 bases lining up with TRBD2. V trimming: 3 bases; J trimming: 6 bases; junction bases outside the gene matches: 12. Germline V CDR1 and CDR2: SGDLS, YYNGEE. CDR3 length: 16 residues. The CDR3 DNA sequence: TGTGCCAGCAGCGCAAGGACAGGGACTAGCGCCAGCGAGCAGTACTTC. Its translation is CASSARTGTSASEQYF.